In its sample, the clone carrying this TCR beta chain was seen a few times. Antigen unknown. This sample was taken from a study of identical twins. This CDR3 is built from 14 residues. Germline lookup yields CDR1 SGHAT and CDR2 FQNNGV. The ends were cut back, 3 bases at V and 2 bases at J, with 11 bases in the middle. Whole-study findings and limits: Models underpredicted monozygotic twin sharing of out-of-frame TCR alpha. Zero-insertion analyses were open to partial confounding by invariant MAIT and iNKT cells.

One entry per CDR3 protein, called by TCRdb with MiXCR from the 5' RACE reads. The sample lists under 300,000 distinct CDR3 sequences, around 15% occurring once. This TCR came from a woman aged 18-29 years in good health. Sequencing was performed on memory (CD45RO+) T cells sorted from blood. The chain joins TRBV11-2 to TRBJ2-7; tentatively, D is TRBD2 (5 bases). The DNA of the CDR3 is TGTGCCAGCAGCTTTACGGGGATGGCCTACGAGCAGTACTTC. Its protein is CASSFTGMAYEQYF.